The entry below gives a single TCR beta chain sequence along with its context. This specimen belongs to a study of blood T cells in healthy people across ages. Study at large: When template switching was applied, about one barcoded beta molecule was captured per two T cells.

Using a J-beta primer mix together with a sample-barcoded 5' primer, a second PCR was run for about 7 to 12 cycles. There were at least 3 million CDR3-containing paired-end reads obtained from each sample. TCRdb reprocessed the 5' RACE reads with MiXCR, giving one entry per CDR3 protein. The data hold about 730,000 distinct CDR3 sequences, with roughly 47% observed a single time. Germline lookup yields CDR1 MNHEY and CDR2 SMNVEV (reference sequence). Trimming stripped 7 bases from V and 4 bases from J, with 18 bases between. CDR3 size: 15 residues. RNA extraction gave at least 5.5 micrograms of total RNA per sample.

This receptor was obtained from a woman aged 55-69 years in good health. The sample comprised blood. The genes are TRBV27 and TRBJ2-3, with a possible D match to TRBD2 (5 bases). CDR3 sequence: CASKVKTMHADTQYF. The CDR3 bases are TGTGCCAGCAAGGTCAAGACTATGCACGCAGATACGCAGTATTTT.